The 30 T cell receptor beta chains presented below share a single source sample, sequenced in a study of blood T cell repertoires in COVID-19. The assay was immunoSEQ multiplex PCR, and TCRdb's table has in-frame clones only and misses some. The data contain just over 300,000 clones, 85% to 90% of them singletons. The material sequenced was PBMCs or T cells enriched from blood (not recorded which). These receptors came from a young man who had recovered from COVID-19.

The V call is TRBV7-2, the J call TRBJ2-1; 10 nucleotides agree with TRBD1. CDR3 length: 17 residues. The germline CDR1 and CDR2 sequences are SGHTA and FQGNSA. The V and J ends lost 6 bases and 9 bases, in that order; junction bases with no gene match: 17. CDR3 nucleotide sequence: TGTGCCAGCAGTAGAGAATTATTGGGACAGGGGCTGGGTGAGCAGTTCTTC. The encoded protein is CASSRELLGQGLGEQFF.

The chain employs TRBV5-8 and TRBJ1-4, with D maybe TRBD1 (5 bases). Germline CDR1 SGHTS, CDR2 YDEGEE. V was shortened by 3 bases and J by 8 bases, with 14 bases between the two germline ends. The CDR3 length is 14 residues. The DNA of the CDR3 is TGTGCCAGCAGCTCAGGGATTGAGATGGAAAAACTGTTTTTT. Translated: CASSSGIEMEKLFF.

This chain links TRBV18 with TRBJ2-5; TRBD1 matches 7 bases. CDR1 and CDR2 (germline): KGHSH, LQKENI. Trimming at V came to 1 base and at J to 4 bases, leaving 6 bases not matched to a gene. The CDR3 length is 15 residues. This CDR3 reads CASSPQGATGETQYF. In DNA form, the CDR3 reads TGTGCCAGCTCACCACAGGGGGCAACAGGAGAGACCCAGTACTTC.

The chain is built from TRBV19 and TRBJ2-3; 8 bases map to TRBD2. CDR3 size: 14 residues. Germline loops: CDR1 LNHDA, CDR2 SQIVND (reference sequence). J gave up 3 bases and V 4 bases, and 3 bases lay outside the gene matches. The CDR3 region is CASSSIAGTDTQYF. The CDR3 region has the DNA TGTGCCAGTAGTAGTATAGCGGGGACAGATACGCAGTATTTT.

This chain links TRBV3-1 (or the pseudogene TRBV3-2) with TRBJ2-2, with 8 positions matching TRBD1. Germline CDR1 reads LGHDT; CDR2 reads YNNKEL (reference sequence). The CDR3 has 17 residues. J gave up 6 bases and V 0 bases, and 9 bases lay outside the gene matches. The CDR3 DNA reads as TGTGCCAGCAGCCAAGAGGGGAGGCAGGGGGCCGCCGGGGAGCTGTTTTTT. The encoded protein is CASSQEGRQGAAGELFF.

The chain has TRBV28 and TRBJ1-4; 10 positions agree with TRBD1. The CDR3 has 14 residues. Trimming at V came to 3 bases and at J to 14 bases, leaving 9 bases not matched to a gene. Germline V CDR1 and CDR2: MDHEN, SYDVKM. CDR3 bases: TGTGCCAGCAGTTTCCGAGGGACAGGGGATCAGCTGTTTTTT. Residues: CASSFRGTGDQLFF. Filled out from reference TRBV28 and TRBJ1-4, the complete variable domain reads DVKVTQSSRYLVKRTGEKVFLECVQDMDHENMFWYRQDPGLGLRLIYFSYDVKMKEKGDIPEGYSVSREKKERFSLILESASTNQTSMYLCASSFRGTGDQLFFGSGTQLSVL.

V and J are TRBV21-1 and TRBJ2-4; the table's D call, TRBD1, has no DNA check behind it. TRBV21-1 is flagged as a pseudogene. The CDR3 consists of 15 residues. The CDR3 sequence is CASTRTGPAKNIQYF. The CDR3, as DNA: TGTGCCAGCACCCGGACAGGGCCGGCCAAAAACATTCAGTACTTC.

For the CDR3, the DNA is TGTGCCACCAGCAGAGGTCGATCGACCGGGACTAGCGGGAGTGCAGAGACCCAGTACTTC. This translates into CATSRGRSTGTSGSAETQYF. The V and J genes are TRBV15 and TRBJ2-5, with 14 bases lining up with TRBD2. The CDR3 contains 20 residues. The V gene end was trimmed by 1 base and the J gene end by 4 bases; junction bases not matched to a gene: 14. Germline V CDR1 and CDR2: LNHNV, YYDKDF (reference sequence).

The chain combines TRBV29-1 with TRBJ1-5; the match to TRBD1 covers 9 bases. CDR3 length: 15 residues. V lost 6 bases and J lost 3; bases outside the gene matches: 9. The germline CDR1 and CDR2 sequences are SQVTM and ANQGSEA. CDR3 sequence (DNA): TGCAGCGTGGGAACCGGGACAGGGAACAATCAGCCCCAGCATTTT. Translation gives CSVGTGTGNNQPQHF.

This chain uses TRBV5-1 with TRBJ1-1, with 8 bases that match TRBD1. There are 15 residues in the CDR3. V gave up 4 bases and J gave up 0 bases; unmatched junction bases: 5. The germline V gene encodes CDR1 SGHRS and CDR2 YFSETQ. In DNA form, the CDR3 reads TGCGCCAGCAGCCAGGGGACAGGAGTGAACACTGAAGCTTTCTTT. Protein product: CASSQGTGVNTEAFF.

This clone was recorded only once. The rearrangement joins TRBV4-2 to TRBJ2-2; 8 bases agree with TRBD2. Germline trimming cut 1 base from V and 7 bases from J; bases unmatched to any gene: 8. The length of the CDR3 is 16 residues. CDR1 is LGHNA, CDR2 YNFKEQ, per germline. CDR3 DNA sequence: TGTGCCAGCAGCCAAGTGCCGGGAGGGCCCGGCGGGGAGCTGTTTTTT. It encodes CASSQVPGGPGGELFF.

The chain joins TRBV6-5 to TRBJ1-2; weak D call: TRBD1 (5 bases). Trimming stripped 0 bases from V and 8 bases from J, with 19 bases between. The CDR3 runs 16 residues. Germline V lookup: CDR1 MNHEY, CDR2 SVGAGI. In DNA form, the CDR3 reads TGTGCCAGCAGTTACTCGCGGCCAGACACCGGGGGAGGCTACACCTTC. It codes for CASSYSRPDTGGGYTF.

The V and J genes are TRBV27 and TRBJ2-2; 13 bases are a match to TRBD2. The CDR3 runs to 17 residues. Germline values: CDR1 MNHEY, CDR2 SMNVEV (reference sequence). V lost 8 bases, J lost 5 bases, and 11 bases stayed unmatched. In DNA, the CDR3 is TGTGCCAGCGCCCGCGGACTAGCGGGAGTTCAGACCGGGGAGCTGTTTTTT. Residues: CASARGLAGVQTGELFF.

This rearrangement joins TRBV5-4 to TRBJ1-4; D is possibly TRBD1 (6 bases). Trimming shortened V by 2 bases and J by 8 bases, and 10 bases separated the two germline ends. Germline V gene sequence: CDR1 SGHNT, CDR2 YYREEE (reference sequence). CDR3 length equals 13 residues. The CDR3 sequence: CASSLGGREKLFF. The CDR3 bases are TGTGCCAGCAGCTTAGGGGGACGGGAAAAACTGTTTTTT.

The chain joins TRBV3-1 (or the pseudogene TRBV3-2) to TRBJ2-2; D uncertain. V was shortened by 5 bases and J by 0 bases, with 10 bases between the two germline ends. Germline values: CDR1 LGHDT, CDR2 YNNKEL (reference sequence). This CDR3 comprises 15 residues. The CDR3 protein is CASSSGYTNTGELFF. DNA for the CDR3: TGTGCCAGCAGCTCAGGTTACACGAACACCGGGGAGCTGTTTTTT.

The rearrangement links TRBV6-5 to TRBJ2-1; 7 bases fit TRBD2. The CDR3 covers 15 residues. J lost 4 bases, V lost 4 bases, and 7 bases had no gene match. Germline lookup yields CDR1 MNHEY and CDR2 SVGAGI. The CDR3 sequence is CASSSGGGYYNEQFF. CDR3 nucleotides: TGTGCCAGCAGTTCTGGCGGGGGTTATTACAATGAGCAGTTCTTC.

V and J are TRBV28 and TRBJ1-2; D is perhaps TRBD1 (5 bases). Germline CDR1 is MDHEN and CDR2 is SYDVKM. The CDR3 runs 15 residues. V lost 4 bases and J lost 7, with 19 bases in between. The CDR3 region is CASSSPAGLVLGYTF. The CDR3 bases are TGTGCCAGCAGTTCCCCGGCAGGGCTCGTGCTTGGCTACACCTTC.

The V call is TRBV3-1 (or the pseudogene TRBV3-2), the J call TRBJ2-7, with 9 bases fitting TRBD2. The CDR3 has 16 residues. Germline V gene sequence: CDR1 LGHDT, CDR2 YNNKEL (reference sequence). The trim removed 0 bases at V and 4 bases at J, leaving 7 bases unmatched. The CDR3 DNA sequence: TGTGCCAGCAGCCAAGATAGGGGGCTAGCGGGGTACGAGCAGTACTTC. Amino acid sequence: CASSQDRGLAGYEQYF.

This chain joins TRBV18 and TRBJ1-5, with D possibly TRBD1 on 5 matching bases. Germline loops: CDR1 KGHSH, CDR2 LQKENI. This CDR3 has 15 amino acids. Between the trimmed V and J ends, which lost 6 bases and 0 bases, there was a span of 12 bases. The CDR3 loop reads CASSPGEGSNQPQHF. The CDR3 DNA reads TGTGCCAGCTCCCCGGGGGAGGGTAGCAATCAGCCCCAGCATTTT.

V is TRBV20-1 and J is TRBJ2-7; possibly TRBD2 for D (5 bases). CDR3 size: 15 residues. CDR1 DFQATT and CDR2 SNEGSKA come from the germline V gene (reference sequence). Trimming removed 3 bases from V and 5 bases from J, with 20 bases in between. The CDR3 loop reads CSASLAADLIDEQYF. CDR3 nucleotides: TGCAGTGCTAGTCTGGCAGCGGACCTGATCGACGAGCAGTACTTC.

The rearrangement uses TRBV3-1 (or the pseudogene TRBV3-2) and TRBJ1-4; 10 nucleotides match TRBD1. Germline values: CDR1 LGHDT, CDR2 YNNKEL (reference sequence). CDR3 length: 16 residues. Trimming at V came to 0 bases and at J to 6 bases, leaving 4 bases not matched to a gene. CDR3 protein: CASSQERTGGYEKLFF. The DNA for the CDR3 is TGTGCCAGCAGCCAAGAACGGACAGGGGGATATGAAAAACTGTTTTTT.

This sequence joins TRBV7-9 and TRBJ2-3; 10 nucleotides match TRBD2. The CDR3 loop spans 17 amino acids. In germline, CDR1 is SEHNR, CDR2 FQNEAQ (reference sequence). Trimming removed 5 bases from V and 7 bases from J; junction bases left unmatched: 15. CDR3 sequence (DNA): TGTGCCAGCAGCACCCGACCACTTCTAGCGGGAGAGCATACGCAGTATTTT. This encodes CASSTRPLLAGEHTQYF.

The rearrangement links TRBV7-8 to TRBJ2-7; D might be TRBD1 (5 bases). Per the germline V gene, CDR1 is SGHVS and CDR2 is FQNEAQ. Trimming cost V 4 bases and J 2 bases, with 9 bases left between them. The CDR3 extends over 13 amino acids. The CDR3 region is CASSSEGAYEQYF. The CDR3 nucleotides read TGTGCCAGCAGCTCCGAAGGGGCCTACGAGCAGTACTTC.

The chain has TRBV6-5 and TRBJ2-7; D is perhaps TRBD1 (6 bases). Looked up from germline, CDR1 is MNHEY and CDR2 is SVGAGI. The CDR3 has 15 amino acids. CDR3: CATGEQGSPSYEQYF. In DNA form, the CDR3 reads TGTGCTACTGGGGAACAGGGCTCACCCTCCTACGAGCAGTACTTC.

The genes are TRBV10-3 and TRBJ2-5; 10 bases line up with TRBD2. Germline assignment: CDR1 ENHRY and CDR2 SYGVKD. V was clipped by 5 bases and J by 5 bases; unmatched bases: 5. The CDR3 has 14 residues. The CDR3 is CAISLAGGEETQYF. CDR3 in DNA: TGTGCCATCAGTTTAGCGGGAGGTGAGGAGACCCAGTACTTC.

Only one count was recorded for this clone. The genes are TRBV28 and TRBJ1-2; D uncertain. The CDR3 spans 15 residues. Trimming removed 6 bases at V and 4 bases at J, with 18 bases between. In germline, CDR1 is MDHEN, CDR2 SYDVKM. This CDR3 is CASSPQQILGYGYTF. CDR3 DNA sequence: TGTGCCAGCAGCCCTCAACAAATCCTAGGCTATGGCTACACCTTC.

The chain joins TRBV19 to TRBJ1-5; 9 bases line up with TRBD1. Per the germline V gene, CDR1 is LNHDA and CDR2 is SQIVND (reference sequence). V lost 3 bases to trimming and J lost 7 bases; unmatched junction nucleotides: 4. The CDR3 totals 14 residues. This chain's CDR3 is CASSMGQGSQPQHF. The CDR3 DNA sequence: TGTGCCAGTAGTATGGGACAGGGTTCCCAGCCCCAGCATTTT. Variable domain in full (rest from reference TRBV19 and TRBJ1-5): DGGITQSPKYLFRKEGQNVTLSCEQNLNHDAMYWYRQDPGQGLRLIYYSQIVNDFQKGDIAEGYSVSREKKESFPLTVTSAQKNPTAFYLCASSMGQGSQPQHFGDGTRLSIL.

CDR3 nucleotide sequence: TGTGCCAGCAGTTACTCTACTCCCCGCTACGAGCAGTACTTC. This gives the protein CASSYSTPRYEQYF. This chain joins TRBV6-2 or TRBV6-3 and TRBJ2-7; D is unclear. This CDR3 contains 14 residues. V gave up 0 bases and J gave up 3 bases, with 9 bases separating them. From germline, CDR1 is MNHEY and CDR2 SVGEGT.

V and J are TRBV7-2 and TRBJ2-5; possible D gene TRBD1, 5 bases. V gave up 2 bases and J gave up 5 bases, with 15 bases separating them. Germline-derived CDR1 and CDR2 are SGHTA and FQGNSA. The CDR3 is 15 amino acids. CDR3 bases: TGTGCCAGCAGCTTATACGCAGGGCTGGGGGAGACCCAGTACTTC. Translating gives CASSLYAGLGETQYF.

As to this clone: At one of its ends the junction is not consistent with the germline gene, which may arise from a read error. The V gene is TRBV7-7, the J gene TRBJ2-1; 11 bases fit TRBD2. The V gene's germline CDR1 is SSHAT and CDR2 FNYEAQ (reference sequence). The CDR3 runs 17 residues. The CDR3 region is CASSLGLAGGPYNEQFF. The CDR3 region has the DNA TGTGCTAGCAGCTTAGGGCTAGCGGGGGGACCCTACAATGAGCAGTTCTTC.